This T cell receptor (beta chain) derives from a study of blood T cells in healthy people across ages. Study observations and caveats: Strong correlation existed between TCR beta diversity and naive T cell percentage. A roughly linear age-dependent decrease characterized TCR beta diversity per million T cells. Aged donors had fewer naive CD4+ cells and lower diversity than long-lived donors.

Looked up from germline, CDR1 is KGHDR and CDR2 is SFDVKD. The CDR3 totals 15 residues. The V gene lost 4 bases and the J gene lost 7 bases, with 16 bases spanning the gap. For this clonotype: Antigen: not known.

The use of a sample-barcoded 5' primer and a J-beta primer mix characterized a second PCR of about 6 to 12 cycles. The template-switch adaptor, which had 12 random nucleotides, put a tag on each cDNA molecule. TCRdb redid the calling of the 5' RACE reads with MiXCR, one entry per CDR3 protein. The sample has around 800,000 distinct CDR3 sequences; about 46% are singletons. This receptor was identified in a man older than 75 in good health. This sequence joins TRBV24-1 and TRBJ2-1; D possibly matches TRBD1 or TRBD2 (5 bases each). The sample consisted of blood. This CDR3 reads CATSDYLGTVNEQFF. The CDR3 DNA reads TGTGCCACCAGTGACTACCTTGGGACCGTTAATGAGCAGTTCTTC.